What follows describes a single T cell receptor (beta chain). Its antigen is undetermined. This entry comes from a study of T cell responses to AZD1222 COVID-19 vaccine. The data were produced by immunoSEQ multiplex PCR, yet TCRdb's version contains in-frame clones alone and is incomplete. Of under 200,000 clones listed, more than 85% were seen once; the top ten hold approximately 4%. The study, taken as a whole, reports: In all cases, repertoires were sampled only after the peak T cell response. Reports indicate that nearly half of spike-specific TCRs are directed at unmutated variant regions.

The length of the CDR3 is 14 residues. V lost 2 bases and J 4 bases, leaving 12 bases between the germline ends. Germline V CDR1 and CDR2: SGHRS, YFSETQ. The chain recombines TRBV5-1 with TRBJ1-2; possible D gene TRBD1, 5 bases. This clonotype was obtained from an adult in good health. The sequenced sample was peripheral blood, obtained on day 0 of AZD1222 vaccination. The CDR3 here is CASSLQEGPYGYTF. CDR3 nucleotides: TGCGCCAGCAGCTTACAGGAGGGCCCCTATGGCTACACCTTC.